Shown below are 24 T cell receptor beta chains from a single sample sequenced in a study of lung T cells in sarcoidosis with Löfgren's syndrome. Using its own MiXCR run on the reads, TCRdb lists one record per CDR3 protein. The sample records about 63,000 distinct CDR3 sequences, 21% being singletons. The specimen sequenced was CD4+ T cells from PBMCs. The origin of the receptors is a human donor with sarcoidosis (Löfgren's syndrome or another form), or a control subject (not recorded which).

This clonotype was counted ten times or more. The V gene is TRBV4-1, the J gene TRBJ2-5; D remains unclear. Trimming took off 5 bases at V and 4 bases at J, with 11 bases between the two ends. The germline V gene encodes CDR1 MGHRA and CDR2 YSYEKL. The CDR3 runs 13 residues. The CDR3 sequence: CASSTTTAETQYF. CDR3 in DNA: TGCGCCAGCAGCACGACCACCGCAGAGACCCAGTACTTC.

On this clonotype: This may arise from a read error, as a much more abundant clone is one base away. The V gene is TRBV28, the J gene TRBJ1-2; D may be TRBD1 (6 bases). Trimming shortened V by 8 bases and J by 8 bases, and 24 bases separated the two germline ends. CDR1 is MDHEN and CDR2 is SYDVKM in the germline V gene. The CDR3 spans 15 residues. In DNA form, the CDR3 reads TGTGCCAGCTCGTATTTTACGAGAACAGGGAGCGGCTACACCTTC. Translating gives CASSYFTRTGSGYTF.

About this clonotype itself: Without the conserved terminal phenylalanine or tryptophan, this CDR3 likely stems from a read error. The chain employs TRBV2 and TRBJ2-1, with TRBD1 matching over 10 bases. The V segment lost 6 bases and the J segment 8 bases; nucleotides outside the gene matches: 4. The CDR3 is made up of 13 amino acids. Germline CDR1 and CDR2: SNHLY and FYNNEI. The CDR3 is CASRGDRGYEQFL. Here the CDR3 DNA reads TGTGCCAGCAGGGGGGACAGGGGTTATGAGCAGTTCCTC.

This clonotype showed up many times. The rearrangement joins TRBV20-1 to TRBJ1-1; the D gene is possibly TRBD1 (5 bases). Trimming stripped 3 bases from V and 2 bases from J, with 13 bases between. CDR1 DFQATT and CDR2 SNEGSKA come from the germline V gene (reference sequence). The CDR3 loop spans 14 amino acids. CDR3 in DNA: TGCAGTGCTAGTCGGGGCAACCCAAACACTGAAGCTTTCTTT. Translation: CSASRGNPNTEAFF.

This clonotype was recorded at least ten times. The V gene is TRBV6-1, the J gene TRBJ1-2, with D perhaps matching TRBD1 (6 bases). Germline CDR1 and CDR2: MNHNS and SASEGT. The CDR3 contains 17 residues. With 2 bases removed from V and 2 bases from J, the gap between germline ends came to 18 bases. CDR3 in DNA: TGTGCCAGCAGTGAACCGGACAGCCTCAACCTCAACTATGGCTACACCTTC. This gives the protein CASSEPDSLNLNYGYTF.

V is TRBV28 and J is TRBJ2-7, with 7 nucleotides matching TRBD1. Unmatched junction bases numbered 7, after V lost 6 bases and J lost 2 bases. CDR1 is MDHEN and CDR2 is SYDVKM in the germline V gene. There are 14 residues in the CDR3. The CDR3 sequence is CASRGPGQTYEQYF. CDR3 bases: TGTGCCAGCAGGGGTCCGGGACAGACCTACGAGCAGTACTTC.

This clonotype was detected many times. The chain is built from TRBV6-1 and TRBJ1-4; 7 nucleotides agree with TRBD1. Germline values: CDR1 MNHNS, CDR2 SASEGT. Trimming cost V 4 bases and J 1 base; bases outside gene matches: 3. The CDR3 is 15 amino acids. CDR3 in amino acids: CASSARQGTNEKLFF. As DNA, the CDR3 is TGTGCCAGCAGTGCGCGACAGGGAACTAATGAAAAACTGTTTTTT.

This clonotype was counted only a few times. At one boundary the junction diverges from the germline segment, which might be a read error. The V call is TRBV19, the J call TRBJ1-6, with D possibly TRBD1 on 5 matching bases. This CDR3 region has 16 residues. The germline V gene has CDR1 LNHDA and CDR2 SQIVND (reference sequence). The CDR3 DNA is TGTGCCAGTAGCCCGACAGACACCACCCTAAATTCACCGCTCCACTTT. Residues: CASSPTDTTLNSPLHF.

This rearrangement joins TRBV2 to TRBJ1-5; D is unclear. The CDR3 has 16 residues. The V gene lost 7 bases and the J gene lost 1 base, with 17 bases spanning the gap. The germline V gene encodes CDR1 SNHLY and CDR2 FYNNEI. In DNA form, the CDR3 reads TGTGCCAGCAAATCCTCAGCGGGTCCGAGCAATCAGCCCCAGCATTTT. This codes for CASKSSAGPSNQPQHF.

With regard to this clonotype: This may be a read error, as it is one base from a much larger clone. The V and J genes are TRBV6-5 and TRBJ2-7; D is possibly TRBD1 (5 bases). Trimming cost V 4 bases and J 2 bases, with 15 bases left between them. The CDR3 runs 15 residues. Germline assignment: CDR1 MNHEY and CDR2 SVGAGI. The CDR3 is CASSFTSGPPYEQYF. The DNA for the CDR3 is TGTGCCAGCAGTTTTACCTCAGGGCCTCCCTACGAGCAGTACTTC.

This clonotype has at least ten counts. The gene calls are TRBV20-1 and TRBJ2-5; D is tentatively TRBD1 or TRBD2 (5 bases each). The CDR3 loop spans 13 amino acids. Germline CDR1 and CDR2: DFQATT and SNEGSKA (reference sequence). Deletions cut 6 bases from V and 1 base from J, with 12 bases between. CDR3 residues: CSAPGGAQETQYF. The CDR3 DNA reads TGCAGTGCCCCTGGGGGAGCCCAAGAGACCCAGTACTTC.

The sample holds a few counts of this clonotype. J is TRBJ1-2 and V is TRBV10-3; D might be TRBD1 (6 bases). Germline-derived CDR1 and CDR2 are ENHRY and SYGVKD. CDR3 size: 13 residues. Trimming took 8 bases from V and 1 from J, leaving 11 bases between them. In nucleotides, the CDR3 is TGTGCCATCTCTAAGGGGGTTAACTATGGCTACACCTTC. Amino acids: CAISKGVNYGYTF.

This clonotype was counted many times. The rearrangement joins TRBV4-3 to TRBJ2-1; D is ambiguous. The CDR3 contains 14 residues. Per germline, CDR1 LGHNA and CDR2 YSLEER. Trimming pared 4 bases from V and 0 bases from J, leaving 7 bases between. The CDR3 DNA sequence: TGCGCCAGCAGCCCTTGGGGCTCCTACAATGAGCAGTTCTTC. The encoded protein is CASSPWGSYNEQFF.

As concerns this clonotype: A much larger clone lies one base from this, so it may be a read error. CDR3 bases: TGTGCCAGCACCTTTAGGGGGGCTGAGGGACAGGGCTTATATGGCTACACCTTC. Translating it yields CASTFRGAEGQGLYGYTF. V and J are TRBV27 and TRBJ1-2; 9 bases map to TRBD1. CDR3 length equals 18 residues. V lost 7 bases and J lost 5; bases outside the gene matches: 20. Looked up from germline, CDR1 is MNHEY and CDR2 is SMNVEV (reference sequence).

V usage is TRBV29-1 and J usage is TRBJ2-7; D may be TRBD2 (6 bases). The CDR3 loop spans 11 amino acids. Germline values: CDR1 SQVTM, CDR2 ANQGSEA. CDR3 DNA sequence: TGCAGTGGGACTGCCTCCTACGAGCAGTACTTC. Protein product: CSGTASYEQYF.

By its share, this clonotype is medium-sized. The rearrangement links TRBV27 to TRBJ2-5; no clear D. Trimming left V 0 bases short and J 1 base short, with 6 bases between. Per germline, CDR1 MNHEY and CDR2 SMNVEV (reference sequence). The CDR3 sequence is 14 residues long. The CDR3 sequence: CASSLSQSQETQYF. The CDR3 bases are TGTGCCAGCAGTTTATCACAGTCCCAAGAGACCCAGTACTTC.

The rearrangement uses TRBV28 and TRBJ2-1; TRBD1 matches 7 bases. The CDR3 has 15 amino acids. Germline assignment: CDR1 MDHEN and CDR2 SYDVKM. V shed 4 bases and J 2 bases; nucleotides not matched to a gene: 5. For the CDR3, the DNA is TGTGCCAGCAGTTACCGGGACAGACCCTACAATGAGCAGTTCTTC. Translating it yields CASSYRDRPYNEQFF.

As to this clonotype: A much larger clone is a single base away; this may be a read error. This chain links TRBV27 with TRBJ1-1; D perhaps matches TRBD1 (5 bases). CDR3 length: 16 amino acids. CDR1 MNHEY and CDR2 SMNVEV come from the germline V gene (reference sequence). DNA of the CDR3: TGTGCCAGCGGACTGACTGCCGGACAAACGAACGCTGAAGCTTTCTTT. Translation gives CASGLTAGQTNAEAFF.

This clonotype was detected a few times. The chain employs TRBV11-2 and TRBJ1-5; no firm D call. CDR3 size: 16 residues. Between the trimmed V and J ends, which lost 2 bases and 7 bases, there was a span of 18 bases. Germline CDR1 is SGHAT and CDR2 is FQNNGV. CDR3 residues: CASSLSGGKFEQPQHF. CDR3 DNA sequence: TGTGCCAGCAGCTTATCAGGCGGTAAATTCGAACAGCCCCAGCATTTT.

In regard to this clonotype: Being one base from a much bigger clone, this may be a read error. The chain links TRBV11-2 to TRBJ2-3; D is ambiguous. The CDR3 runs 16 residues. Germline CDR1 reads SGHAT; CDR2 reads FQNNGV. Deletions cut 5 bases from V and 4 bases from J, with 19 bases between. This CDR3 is CASSARASSIADTQYF. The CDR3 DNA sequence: TGTGCCAGCAGCGCCCGGGCCTCCTCCATCGCAGATACGCAGTATTTT.

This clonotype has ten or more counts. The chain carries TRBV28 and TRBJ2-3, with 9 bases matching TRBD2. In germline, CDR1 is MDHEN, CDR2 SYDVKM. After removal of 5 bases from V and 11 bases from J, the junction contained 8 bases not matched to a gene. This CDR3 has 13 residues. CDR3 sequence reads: CASSVRAGGVQYF. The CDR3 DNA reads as TGTGCCAGCAGTGTCAGAGCGGGGGGAGTGCAGTATTTT. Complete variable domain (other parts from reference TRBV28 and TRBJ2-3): DVKVTQSSRYLVKRTGEKVFLECVQDMDHENMFWYRQDPGLGLRLIYFSYDVKMKEKGDIPEGYSVSREKKERFSLILESASTNQTSMYLCASSVRAGGVQYFGPGTRLTVL.

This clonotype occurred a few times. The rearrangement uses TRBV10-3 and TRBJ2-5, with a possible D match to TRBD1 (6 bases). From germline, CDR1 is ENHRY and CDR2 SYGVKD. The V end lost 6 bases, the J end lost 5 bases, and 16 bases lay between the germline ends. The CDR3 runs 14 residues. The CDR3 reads CAIRDSPPGETQYF. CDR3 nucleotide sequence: TGTGCCATCAGGGACAGCCCCCCTGGGGAGACCCAGTACTTC.

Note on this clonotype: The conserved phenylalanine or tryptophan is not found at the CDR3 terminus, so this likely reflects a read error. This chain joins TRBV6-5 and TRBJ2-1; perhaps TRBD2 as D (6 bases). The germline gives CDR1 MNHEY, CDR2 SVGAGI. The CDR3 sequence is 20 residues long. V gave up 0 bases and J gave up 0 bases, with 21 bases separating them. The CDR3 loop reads CASSYSPSSLARSSYNEQFL. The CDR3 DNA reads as TGTGCCAGCAGTTACTCTCCTTCTTCCCTAGCGAGAAGCTCCTACAATGAGCAGTTCCTC.

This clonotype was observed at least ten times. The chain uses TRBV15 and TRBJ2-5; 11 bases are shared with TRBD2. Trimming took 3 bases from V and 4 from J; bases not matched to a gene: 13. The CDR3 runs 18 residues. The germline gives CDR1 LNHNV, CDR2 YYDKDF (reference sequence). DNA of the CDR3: TGTGCCACCAGCAGGAGGTTAGGTAGCGGGGGGGCCGCAGAGACCCAGTACTTC. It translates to CATSRRLGSGGAAETQYF.